This TCR beta chain was profiled in a study of shared clonotypes between healthy human individuals. In the study overall: The composition of the donors was a couple of women and a few men aged 18 to 49.

In its sample, this clone was seen once. Across several immunoSEQ plates, the genomic DNA of each subset was split evenly. The assay was immunoSEQ multiplex PCR, and TCRdb's table has in-frame clones only and misses some. The table includes hundreds of thousands of clones, around 74% detected once. Sequenced: memory CD4+ T cells sorted from blood. Subset in this sample: CD45RA-negative fraction. The TCR sequence derives from a young woman in good health.

CDR3 DNA: TGTGCCACCAGCAGACGGTGGGGCAAAACCTCTGGGGCCAACGTCCTGACTTTC. This sequence encodes CATSRRWGKTSGANVLTF. The chain has TRBV15 and TRBJ2-6; D perhaps matches TRBD1 (5 bases). Germline CDR1 LNHNV, CDR2 YYDKDF (reference sequence). The V gene lost 2 bases and the J gene lost 0 bases, with 14 bases spanning the gap. This CDR3 comprises 18 residues.